These 29 T cell receptor beta chains share one sample of origin, sequenced in a study of blood T cells in healthy people across ages. It was with a sample-barcoded 5' primer and a J-beta primer mix that a second PCR of about 7 to 12 cycles was run. Each CDR3 protein is one row after TCRdb ran MiXCR on the 5' RACE reads. The table shows 650,000 to 800,000 distinct CDR3 sequences, with approximately 52% occurring only once. Material: blood. These receptors all come from an elderly woman in good health.

This clonotype was detected only once. The J gene is TRBJ2-7, the V gene TRBV7-2, with a possible D match to TRBD1 (6 bases). The germline V gene encodes CDR1 SGHTA and CDR2 FQGNSA. The CDR3 consists of 14 residues. The V gene lost 0 bases and the J gene lost 5 bases, with 11 bases spanning the gap. CDR3 sequence: CASSLAPGANEQYF. Written as DNA, the CDR3 is TGTGCCAGCAGCTTAGCGCCAGGGGCCAACGAGCAGTACTTC.

In its sample, this clonotype was seen many times. V and J are TRBV28 and TRBJ1-2; D remains ambiguous. The germline gives CDR1 MDHEN, CDR2 SYDVKM. This CDR3 spans 12 amino acids. V was trimmed by 5 bases and J by 4 bases, leaving 8 bases between them. CDR3 nucleotides: TGTGCCAGCAGTCGCACAGTCTATGGCTACACCTTC. The encoded protein is CASSRTVYGYTF.

In its sample, this clonotype was seen a few times. The genes are TRBV5-1 and TRBJ2-1; D might be TRBD1 or TRBD2, each matching 5 bases. The CDR3 spans 15 residues. V dropped 4 bases and J dropped 2 bases, with 13 bases sitting between them. Germline V CDR1 and CDR2: SGHRS, YFSETQ. The CDR3 loop is CASSRPGAPYNEQFF. The CDR3 bases are TGCGCCAGCAGCCGCCCCGGGGCCCCCTACAATGAGCAGTTCTTC. The full variable domain, rest sourced from reference TRBV5-1 and TRBJ2-1, is KAGVTQTPRYLIKTRGQQVTLSCSPISGHRSVSWYQQTPGQGLQFLFEYFSETQRNKGNFPGRFSGRQFSNSRSEMNVSTLELGDSALYLCASSRPGAPYNEQFFGPGTRLTVL.

The V and J genes are TRBV28 and TRBJ2-1, with D possibly TRBD2 on 6 matching bases. The CDR3 covers 12 residues. V shed 6 bases and J shed 9 bases, with 12 bases lying between them. Germline V gene lookup returns CDR1 MDHEN and CDR2 SYDVKM. The DNA of the CDR3 is TGTGCCAGCAGCCGGGAGCTGGGTGAGCAGTTCTTC. Protein: CASSRELGEQFF.

In this sample, this clonotype turned up many times. The chain joins TRBV27 to TRBJ2-7, with D possibly called TRBD1 or TRBD2 (5 bases each). The CDR3 totals 14 residues. V was trimmed by 8 bases and J by 4 bases, leaving 18 bases between them. Germline CDR1 and CDR2: MNHEY and SMNVEV (reference sequence). CDR3 DNA sequence: TGTGCCAGCCCCACCGCCTGGGACGAGTACGAGCAGTACTTC. Amino acids: CASPTAWDEYEQYF.

The CDR3 loop reads CASSYPVGGDNEQFF. The CDR3 DNA follows: TGTGCCAGCAGCTACCCGGTGGGGGGGGACAATGAGCAGTTCTTC. The chain carries TRBV11-1 and TRBJ2-1, with 7 bases that match TRBD2. This CDR3 is 15 amino acids long. Germline V lookup: CDR1 SGHAT, CDR2 FQDESV (reference sequence). The V gene end was trimmed by 4 bases and the J gene end by 5 bases; junction bases not matched to a gene: 8.

The CDR3, as DNA: TGTGCCAGCAGCTTGGGTTCTAGCGGGGGGTCCCAAGAGACCCAGTACTTC. Amino acids: CASSLGSSGGSQETQYF. The chain recombines TRBV11-1 with TRBJ2-5; 11 nucleotides line up with TRBD2. Germline V gene lookup returns CDR1 SGHAT and CDR2 FQDESV (reference sequence). The trim removed 3 bases at V and 1 base at J, leaving 7 bases unmatched. The CDR3 extends over 17 amino acids.

The chain uses TRBV7-2 and TRBJ2-7; 10 bases fit TRBD2. The J call may be incorrect, as the DNA end agrees better with TRBJ2-5. This CDR3 region has 16 residues. The germline gives CDR1 SGHTA, CDR2 FQGNSA. CDR3 sequence: CASSLEPAGGRETQYF. The CDR3 DNA follows: TGTGCCAGCAGCTTAGAACCAGCGGGGGGGCGAGAGACCCAGTACTTC.

The rearrangement links TRBV6-1 to TRBJ2-1; possibly TRBD2 for D (6 bases). CDR1 is MNHNS and CDR2 is SASEGT in the germline V gene. This CDR3 comprises 15 residues. Trimming removed 8 bases from V and 0 bases from J, with 14 bases in between. As DNA, the CDR3 is TGTGCCAGCTCCGAGTGGGGAGGCTCCTACAATGAGCAGTTCTTC. Its protein is CASSEWGGSYNEQFF.

This clonotype appeared once. At one of its ends the junction is not consistent with the germline gene, which may arise from a read error. The chain employs TRBV7-7 and TRBJ2-3, with 8 bases lining up with TRBD1. CDR3 length: 15 amino acids. Germline V CDR1 and CDR2: SSHAT, FNYEAQ (reference sequence). As DNA, the CDR3 is TGTACCAGCAGCTTAGGGACAGGAAGCACAGATACGCAGTATTTT. It translates to CTSSLGTGSTDTQYF.

This clonotype was observed a handful of times. This chain uses TRBV20-1 with TRBJ1-2; D possibly corresponds to TRBD1 (6 bases). CDR1 DFQATT and CDR2 SNEGSKA come from the germline V gene (reference sequence). The CDR3 consists of 12 residues. V was pared by 6 bases and J by 3 bases, with 11 bases between. The CDR3 coding sequence is TGCAGTGCGCCACAGGGTGACTATGGCTACACCTTC. It specifies CSAPQGDYGYTF.

The J gene is TRBJ1-2, the V gene TRBV4-3, with 7 bases aligning to TRBD1. Germline CDR1 LGHNA, CDR2 YSLEER. The CDR3 totals 15 residues. Trimming cost V 1 base and J 2 bases; bases outside gene matches: 4. The CDR3 DNA follows: TGCGCCAGCAGCCAAGGACAGGGTTTAAACTATGGCTACACCTTC. Amino acids: CASSQGQGLNYGYTF.

The sample holds many counts of this clonotype. The rearrangement uses TRBV28 and TRBJ2-1; the match to TRBD2 covers 7 bases. The length of the CDR3 is 12 residues. V lost 2 bases, J lost 9 bases, and 1 base stayed unmatched. Germline CDR1 reads MDHEN; CDR2 reads SYDVKM. CDR3 bases: TGTGCCAGCAGTTTAGGGAGGGGTGAGCAGTTCTTC. Translating it yields CASSLGRGEQFF.

This chain joins TRBV25-1 and TRBJ1-6; 7 bases map to TRBD1. The V gene end was trimmed by 8 bases and the J gene end by 14 bases; junction bases not matched to a gene: 24. There are 17 residues in the CDR3. Looked up from germline, CDR1 is MGHDK and CDR2 is SYGVNS. The CDR3 reads CASGPLHRGLYGAALHF. The CDR3 DNA is TGTGCCAGCGGTCCTCTCCACAGGGGTCTTTACGGGGCCGCCCTCCACTTT.

V is TRBV28 and J is TRBJ2-7, with 8 bases identical to TRBD1. The CDR3 has 17 residues. Germline V gives CDR1 MDHEN, CDR2 SYDVKM. The V gene end was trimmed by 7 bases and the J gene end by 2 bases; junction bases not matched to a gene: 16. The DNA for the CDR3 is TGTGCCAGCAACCCTCCCGGACAGGGACCTAAGACCTACGAGCAGTACTTC. This translates into CASNPPGQGPKTYEQYF.

The J gene is TRBJ1-2, the V gene TRBV14, with D perhaps TRBD1 (5 bases). Trimming removed 0 bases at V and 4 bases at J, with 12 bases between. Germline V gene lookup returns CDR1 SGHDN and CDR2 FVKESK. The CDR3 sequence is 15 residues long. This CDR3 reads CASSQENQGPYGYTF. In DNA form, the CDR3 reads TGTGCCAGCAGCCAAGAAAACCAGGGACCCTATGGCTACACCTTC. The variable domain in full, completed from reference TRBV14 and TRBJ1-2, reads EAGVTQFPSHSVIEKGQTVTLRCDPISGHDNLYWYRRVMGKEIKFLLHFVKESKQDESGMPNNRFLAERTGGTYSTLKVQPAELEDSGVYFCASSQENQGPYGYTFGSGTRLTVV.

This clonotype turned up a few times. CDR3 protein: CASSQELWSSQPQHF. In DNA form, the CDR3 reads TGTGCCAGCAGCCAAGAGCTTTGGTCGTCTCAGCCCCAGCATTTT. This chain links TRBV4-2 with TRBJ1-5, with D hard to call. The CDR3 sequence is 15 residues long. With 0 bases removed from V and 6 bases from J, the gap between germline ends came to 12 bases. CDR1 and CDR2 (germline): LGHNA, YNFKEQ.

The chain combines TRBV4-2 with TRBJ2-5; D is tentatively TRBD1 or TRBD2 (5 bases each). V lost 1 base, J lost 5 bases, and 11 bases lay in between. The CDR3 loop spans 14 amino acids. The germline gives CDR1 LGHNA, CDR2 YNFKEQ. The CDR3 is CASSQGAGDETQYF. DNA for the CDR3: TGTGCCAGCAGCCAAGGGGCTGGGGACGAGACCCAGTACTTC.

In this sample, this clonotype turned up a few times. V gene TRBV5-6 combines with J gene TRBJ1-5; D is undetermined. The ends were cut back, 2 bases at V and 5 bases at J, with 5 bases in the middle. Germline-derived CDR1 and CDR2 are SGHDT and YYEEEE. The CDR3 is made up of 12 amino acids. DNA of the CDR3: TGTGCCAGCAGCTTTATGGATCAGCCCCAGCATTTT. This codes for CASSFMDQPQHF. Complete variable domain (other parts from reference TRBV5-6 and TRBJ1-5): DAGVTQSPTHLIKTRGQQVTLRCSPKSGHDTVSWYQQALGQGPQFIFQYYEEEERQRGNFPDRFSGHQFPNYSSELNVNALLLGDSALYLCASSFMDQPQHFGDGTRLSIL.

To note about this clonotype: A much larger clone lies a single base off, so this may be a read error. V usage is TRBV5-4 and J usage is TRBJ2-1; either TRBD1 or TRBD2 may supply D (7 bases each). The J call could be wrong; TRBJ2-7 is a better fit for the DNA end. CDR3 length: 17 amino acids. Germline V gives CDR1 SGHNT, CDR2 YYREEE (reference sequence). The CDR3 spells CASNSGGGSLSYNEQYF. In DNA, the CDR3 is TGTGCCAGCAACTCAGGGGGGGGTTCTCTCTCCTACAATGAGCAGTACTTC.

The rearrangement joins TRBV20-1 to TRBJ2-7; 8 bases are shared with TRBD2. Germline trimming cut 3 bases from V and 3 bases from J; bases unmatched to any gene: 7. The CDR3 consists of 14 residues. Germline loops: CDR1 DFQATT, CDR2 SNEGSKA (reference sequence). CDR3 DNA sequence: TGCAGTGCTAGCGGGGGGGGGAGTGACTACGAGCAGTACTTC. This codes for CSASGGGSDYEQYF.

To note about this clonotype: Being one base from a much bigger clone, this may be a read error. Here the CDR3 reads CATTLAGAYNEQYF. The DNA for the CDR3 is TGTGCCACTACTCTAGCGGGAGCCTACAATGAGCAGTACTTC. The gene calls are TRBV10-3 and TRBJ2-1; 10 bases agree with TRBD2. Matching the DNA end better, TRBJ2-7 makes the J call doubtful. Per the germline V gene, CDR1 is ENHRY and CDR2 is SYGVKD. This CDR3 spans 14 amino acids.

This clonotype was counted ten times or more. The chain has TRBV5-5 and TRBJ2-5; unclear D gene. Germline V CDR1 and CDR2: SGHKS, YYEKEE (reference sequence). The CDR3 covers 15 residues. V was trimmed by 0 bases and J by 5 bases, leaving 14 bases between them. The DNA of the CDR3 is TGTGCCAGCAGCTTGGAAGGTGGTTTGGGGGAGACCCAGTACTTC. Translation gives CASSLEGGLGETQYF. The full variable domain, in which reference TRBV5-5 and TRBJ2-5 provide the parts outside the CDR3, is DAGVTQSPTHLIKTRGQQVTLRCSPISGHKSVSWYQQVLGQGPQFIFQYYEKEERGRGNFPDRFSARQFPNYSSELNVNALLLGDSALYLCASSLEGGLGETQYFGPGTRLLVL.

Regarding this clonotype: The junction shows a germline mismatch at one end, possibly a read error. The gene calls are TRBV3-1 and TRBJ1-2, with D uncertain. CDR3 size: 12 residues. CDR1 is LGHDT and CDR2 is YNNKEL in the germline V gene (reference sequence). The CDR3 reads CTSSPSPGGYTF. Written as DNA, the CDR3 is TGTACCAGCAGCCCCAGCCCGGGCGGCTACACCTTC.

The V call is TRBV2, the J call TRBJ1-5, with TRBD1 matching 12 bases. V lost 2 bases to trimming and J lost 6 bases; unmatched junction nucleotides: 5. CDR3 length equals 16 residues. Germline V gene lookup returns CDR1 SNHLY and CDR2 FYNNEI. CDR3 in amino acids: CASSEKGDRGLQPQHF. CDR3 in DNA: TGTGCCAGCAGTGAAAAGGGGGACAGGGGGCTTCAGCCCCAGCATTTT.

The V gene is TRBV6-1, the J gene TRBJ1-3, with D perhaps matching TRBD1 (5 bases). The V gene lost 7 bases and the J gene lost 0 bases, with 19 bases spanning the gap. The CDR3 sequence is 17 residues long. The germline V gene has CDR1 MNHNS and CDR2 SASEGT. The CDR3 reads CASTFDGGLPSGNTIYF. The CDR3 region has the DNA TGTGCCAGCACCTTCGATGGGGGACTGCCCTCTGGAAACACCATATATTTT.

This clonotype has a count of ten or more. The V call is TRBV29-1, the J call TRBJ2-1, with 9 bases aligning to TRBD2. Trimming removed 6 bases from V and 1 base from J; junction bases left unmatched: 10. In germline, CDR1 is SQVTM, CDR2 ANQGSEA. This CDR3 has 16 residues. CDR3 nucleotides: TGCAGCGTAGCGGGGGGCCTCTTCCAGTCCTACAATGAGCAGTTCTTC. Protein product: CSVAGGLFQSYNEQFF.

This chain uses TRBV12-3 or TRBV12-4 with TRBJ2-1; TRBD2 might be the D (6 bases). The DNA end is more similar to TRBJ2-7, so the J call may be wrong. The CDR3 totals 12 residues. CDR3: CASRLGGDEQYF. The CDR3, as DNA: TGTGCCAGCAGATTGGGAGGAGATGAGCAGTACTTC.

On this clonotype: This may be a read error, as it is one base from a much larger clone. This chain uses TRBV28 with TRBJ2-1; D remains unclear. This CDR3 has 15 amino acids. Germline CDR1 MDHEN, CDR2 SYDVKM. The CDR3 loop is CASSSPGPGHNEKFF. The CDR3 DNA reads as TGTGCCAGCAGTTCCCCGGGCCCAGGCCACAATGAGAAGTTCTTC. Supplemented by reference TRBV28 and TRBJ2-1, the full variable domain reads DVKVTQSSRYLVKRTGEKVFLECVQDMDHENMFWYRQDPGLGLRLIYFSYDVKMKEKGDIPEGYSVSREKKERFSLILESASTNQTSMYLCASSSPGPGHNEKFFGPGTRLTVL.